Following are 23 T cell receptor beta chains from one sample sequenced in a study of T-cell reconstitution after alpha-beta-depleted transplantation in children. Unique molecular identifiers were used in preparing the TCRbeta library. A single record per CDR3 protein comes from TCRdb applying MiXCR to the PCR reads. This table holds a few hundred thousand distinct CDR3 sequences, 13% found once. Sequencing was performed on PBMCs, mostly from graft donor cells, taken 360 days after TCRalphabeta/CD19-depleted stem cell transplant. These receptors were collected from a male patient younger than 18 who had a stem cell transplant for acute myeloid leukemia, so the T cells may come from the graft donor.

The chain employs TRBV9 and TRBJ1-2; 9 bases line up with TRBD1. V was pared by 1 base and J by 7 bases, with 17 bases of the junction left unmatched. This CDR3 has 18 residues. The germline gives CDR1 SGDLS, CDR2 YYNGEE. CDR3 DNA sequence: TGTGCCAGCAGCGTAAAAGGGGGGGGCGGAGGACAGGGGTCTGGCTACACCTTC. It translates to CASSVKGGGGGQGSGYTF.

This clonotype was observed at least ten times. For the CDR3, the DNA is TGTGCCAGCGGTACCCCGGTACGGGGAGGGCGGCACAATGAGCAGTTCTTC. It yields the protein CASGTPVRGGRHNEQFF. V usage is TRBV2 and J usage is TRBJ2-1, with TRBD2 matching 7 bases. V was clipped by 8 bases and J by 5 bases; unmatched bases: 18. The CDR3 loop spans 17 amino acids. CDR1 is SNHLY and CDR2 is FYNNEI in the germline V gene.

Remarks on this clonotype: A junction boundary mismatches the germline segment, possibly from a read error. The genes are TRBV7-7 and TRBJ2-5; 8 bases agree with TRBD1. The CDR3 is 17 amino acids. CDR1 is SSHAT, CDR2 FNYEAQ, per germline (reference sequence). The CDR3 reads CASSSHSGTGYQETQYF. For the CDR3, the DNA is TGTGCTAGCAGCTCGCATTCGGGGACAGGATACCAAGAGACCCAGTACTTC.

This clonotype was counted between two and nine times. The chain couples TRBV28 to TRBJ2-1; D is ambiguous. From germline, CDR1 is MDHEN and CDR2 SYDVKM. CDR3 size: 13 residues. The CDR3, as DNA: TGTGTCACGGGCGGCAGGCCCTACAATGAGCAGTTCTTC. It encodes CVTGGRPYNEQFF.

The CDR3 nucleotides are TGTGCCAGCAGTCCGAGGTGGCGGGACCGCTCCTACAATGAGCAGTTCTTC. Translation: CASSPRWRDRSYNEQFF. V is TRBV7-2 and J is TRBJ2-1; the D gene is possibly TRBD2 (6 bases). From germline, CDR1 is SGHTA and CDR2 FQGNSA. V was pared by 6 bases and J by 0 bases, with 18 bases between. CDR3 length equals 17 residues.

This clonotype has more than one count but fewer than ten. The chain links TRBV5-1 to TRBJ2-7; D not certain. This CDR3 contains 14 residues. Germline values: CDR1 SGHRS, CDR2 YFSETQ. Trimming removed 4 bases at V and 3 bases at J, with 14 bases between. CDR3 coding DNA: TGCGCCAGCAGCCCCGCCGACCAAGACTACGAGCAGTACTTC. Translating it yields CASSPADQDYEQYF.

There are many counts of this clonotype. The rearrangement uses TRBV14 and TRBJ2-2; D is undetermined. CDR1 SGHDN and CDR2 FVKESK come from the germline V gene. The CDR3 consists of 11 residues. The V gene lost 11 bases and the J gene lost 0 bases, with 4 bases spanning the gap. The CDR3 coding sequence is TGTGCCTGCACGAACACCGGGGAGCTGTTTTTT. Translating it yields CACTNTGELFF. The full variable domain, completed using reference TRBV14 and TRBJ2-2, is EAGVTQFPSHSVIEKGQTVTLRCDPISGHDNLYWYRRVMGKEIKFLLHFVKESKQDESGMPNNRFLAERTGGTYSTLKVQPAELEDSGVYFCACTNTGELFFGEGSRLTVL.

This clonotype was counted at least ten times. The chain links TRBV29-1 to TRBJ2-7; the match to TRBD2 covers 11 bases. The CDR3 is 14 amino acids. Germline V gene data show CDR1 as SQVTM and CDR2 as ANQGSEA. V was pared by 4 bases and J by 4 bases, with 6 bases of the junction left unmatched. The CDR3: CSVVLAGGRYEQYF. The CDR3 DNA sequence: TGCAGCGTTGTGCTAGCGGGAGGAAGATACGAGCAGTACTTC.

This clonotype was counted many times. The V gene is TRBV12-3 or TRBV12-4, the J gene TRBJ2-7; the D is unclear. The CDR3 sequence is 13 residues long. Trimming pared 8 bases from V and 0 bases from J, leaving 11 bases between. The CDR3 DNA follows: TGTGCCAGCCCCGATCAGAGCTCCTACGAGCAGTACTTC. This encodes CASPDQSSYEQYF.

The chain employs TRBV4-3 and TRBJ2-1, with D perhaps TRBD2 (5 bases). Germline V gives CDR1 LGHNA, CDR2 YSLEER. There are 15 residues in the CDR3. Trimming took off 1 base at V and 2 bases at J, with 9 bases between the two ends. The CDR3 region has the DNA TGCGCCAGCAGCCAAGGTGGGGAGCCCTACAATGAGCAGTTCTTC. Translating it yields CASSQGGEPYNEQFF.

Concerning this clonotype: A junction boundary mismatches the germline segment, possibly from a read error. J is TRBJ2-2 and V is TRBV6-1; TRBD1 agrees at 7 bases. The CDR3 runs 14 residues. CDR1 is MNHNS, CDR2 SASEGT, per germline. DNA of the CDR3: TGTGCCGGCAGACAGGGTGCGAACACCGGGGAGCTGTTTTTT. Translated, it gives CAGRQGANTGELFF.

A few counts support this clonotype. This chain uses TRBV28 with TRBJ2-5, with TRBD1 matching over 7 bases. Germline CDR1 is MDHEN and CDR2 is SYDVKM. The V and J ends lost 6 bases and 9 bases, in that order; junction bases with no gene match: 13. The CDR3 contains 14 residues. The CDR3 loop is CASRPGQTKKAQYF. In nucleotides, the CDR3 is TGTGCCAGCAGGCCGGGACAGACGAAGAAGGCCCAGTACTTC.

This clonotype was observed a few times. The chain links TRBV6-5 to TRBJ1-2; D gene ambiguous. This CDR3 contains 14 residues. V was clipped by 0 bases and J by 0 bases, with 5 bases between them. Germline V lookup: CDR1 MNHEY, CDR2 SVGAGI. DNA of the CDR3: TGTGCCAGCAGTTACTCGTTGGCTAACTATGGCTACACCTTC. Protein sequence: CASSYSLANYGYTF.

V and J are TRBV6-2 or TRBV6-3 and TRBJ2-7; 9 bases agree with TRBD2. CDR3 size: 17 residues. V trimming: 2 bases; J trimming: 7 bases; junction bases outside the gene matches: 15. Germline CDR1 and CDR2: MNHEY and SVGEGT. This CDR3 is CASSYGNLAGAHGEQYF. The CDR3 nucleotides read TGTGCCAGCAGTTACGGCAACTTAGCGGGAGCACATGGAGAGCAGTACTTC.

The CDR3 reads CASSLAGGKFTDTQYF. For the CDR3, the DNA is TGCGCCAGCAGCTTGGCCGGAGGCAAGTTCACAGATACGCAGTATTTT. The J gene is TRBJ2-3, the V gene TRBV5-1, with a tentative D call TRBD2 (5 bases). This CDR3 has 16 residues. The germline gives CDR1 SGHRS, CDR2 YFSETQ. V lost 0 bases and J 2 bases, leaving 13 bases between the germline ends. The full variable domain, in which reference TRBV5-1 and TRBJ2-3 provide the parts outside the CDR3, is KAGVTQTPRYLIKTRGQQVTLSCSPISGHRSVSWYQQTPGQGLQFLFEYFSETQRNKGNFPGRFSGRQFSNSRSEMNVSTLELGDSALYLCASSLAGGKFTDTQYFGPGTRLTVL.

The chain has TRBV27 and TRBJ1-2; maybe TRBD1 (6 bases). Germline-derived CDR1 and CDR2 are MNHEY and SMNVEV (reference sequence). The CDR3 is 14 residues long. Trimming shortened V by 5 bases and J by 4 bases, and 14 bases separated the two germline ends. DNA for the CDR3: TGTGCCAGCAGTCCCTCGACAGGCGTCTATGGCTACACCTTC. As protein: CASSPSTGVYGYTF.

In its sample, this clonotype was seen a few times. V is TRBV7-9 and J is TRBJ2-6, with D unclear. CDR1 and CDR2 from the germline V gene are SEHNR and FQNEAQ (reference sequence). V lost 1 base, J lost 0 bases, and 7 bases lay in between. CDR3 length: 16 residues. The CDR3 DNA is TGTGCCAGCAGCTTAGATCTTAGCTCTGGGGCCAACGTCCTGACTTTC. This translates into CASSLDLSSGANVLTF. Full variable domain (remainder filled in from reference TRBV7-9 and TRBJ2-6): DTGVSQNPRHKITKRGQNVTFRCDPISEHNRLYWYRQTLGQGPEFLTYFQNEAQLEKSRLLSDRFSAERPKGSFSTLEIQRTEQGDSAMYLCASSLDLSSGANVLTFGAGSRLTVL.

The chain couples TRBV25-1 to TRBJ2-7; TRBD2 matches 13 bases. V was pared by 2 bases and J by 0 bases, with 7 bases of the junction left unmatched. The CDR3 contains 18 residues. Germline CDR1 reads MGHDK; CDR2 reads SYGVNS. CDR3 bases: TGTGCCAGCAGTGAAGGACTAGCGGGAGTTCTCAGCTCCTACGAGCAGTACTTC. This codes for CASSEGLAGVLSSYEQYF.

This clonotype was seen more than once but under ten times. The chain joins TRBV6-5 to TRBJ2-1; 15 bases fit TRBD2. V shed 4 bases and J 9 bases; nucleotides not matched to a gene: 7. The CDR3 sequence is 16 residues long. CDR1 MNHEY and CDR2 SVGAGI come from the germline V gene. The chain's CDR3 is CASSFWTSGGGGEQFF. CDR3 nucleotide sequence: TGTGCCAGCAGTTTCTGGACTAGCGGGGGGGGCGGTGAGCAGTTCTTC.

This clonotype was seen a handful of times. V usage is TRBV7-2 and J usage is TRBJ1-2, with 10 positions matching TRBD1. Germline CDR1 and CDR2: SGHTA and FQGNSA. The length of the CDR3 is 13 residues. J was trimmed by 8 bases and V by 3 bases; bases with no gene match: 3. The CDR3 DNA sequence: TGTGCCAGCAGCTTCGGACAGGGGGTAGGCTACACCTTC. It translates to CASSFGQGVGYTF.

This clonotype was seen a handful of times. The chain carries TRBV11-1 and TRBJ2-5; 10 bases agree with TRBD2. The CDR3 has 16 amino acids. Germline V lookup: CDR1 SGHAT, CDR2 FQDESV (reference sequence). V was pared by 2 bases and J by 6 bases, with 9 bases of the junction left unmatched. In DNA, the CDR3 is TGTGCCAGCAGCTTATCTAGCGGGAGTGTCTTGAAGACCCAGTACTTC. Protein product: CASSLSSGSVLKTQYF.

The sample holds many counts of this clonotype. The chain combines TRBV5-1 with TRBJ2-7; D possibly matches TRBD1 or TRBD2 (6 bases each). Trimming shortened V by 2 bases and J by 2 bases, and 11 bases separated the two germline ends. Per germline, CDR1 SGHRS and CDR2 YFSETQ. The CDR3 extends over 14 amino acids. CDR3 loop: CASSLSGAPYEQYF. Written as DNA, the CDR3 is TGCGCCAGCAGCTTATCGGGGGCACCCTACGAGCAGTACTTC.

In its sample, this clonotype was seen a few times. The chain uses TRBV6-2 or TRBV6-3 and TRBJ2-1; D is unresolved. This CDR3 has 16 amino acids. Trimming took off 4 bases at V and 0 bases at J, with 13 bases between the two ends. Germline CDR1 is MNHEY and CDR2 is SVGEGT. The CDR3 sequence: CASSSETFFSYNEQFF. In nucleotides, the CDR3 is TGTGCCAGCAGTTCCGAGACTTTTTTCTCCTACAATGAGCAGTTCTTC.